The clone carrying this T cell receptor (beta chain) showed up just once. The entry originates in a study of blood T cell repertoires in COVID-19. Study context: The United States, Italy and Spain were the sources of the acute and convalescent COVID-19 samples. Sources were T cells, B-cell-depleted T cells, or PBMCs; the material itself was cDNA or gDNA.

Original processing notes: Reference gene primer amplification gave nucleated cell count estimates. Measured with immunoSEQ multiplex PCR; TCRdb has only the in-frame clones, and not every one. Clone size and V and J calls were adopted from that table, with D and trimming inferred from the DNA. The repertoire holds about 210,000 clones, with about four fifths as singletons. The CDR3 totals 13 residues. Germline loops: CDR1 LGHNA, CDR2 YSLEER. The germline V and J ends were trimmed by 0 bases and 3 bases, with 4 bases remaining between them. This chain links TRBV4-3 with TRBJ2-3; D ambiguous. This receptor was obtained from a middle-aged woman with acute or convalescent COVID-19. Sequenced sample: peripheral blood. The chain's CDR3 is CASSQDTTDTQYF. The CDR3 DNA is TGCGCCAGCAGCCAAGATACTACAGATACGCAGTATTTT.